This T cell receptor (beta chain) was captured in a study of CD8 T cells in Susac syndrome. Reverse transcription of about 0.5 to 1 ug RNA was performed with random hexamers. TCRdb reprocessed the immunoSEQ multiplex PCR reads with MiXCR, giving one entry per CDR3 protein. The table lists some 260,000 distinct CDR3 sequences, about 94% of them singletons, with around 0.067% in the top ten. The V end was cut by 8 bases, the J end by 4 bases, with 5 bases between. CDR1 MNHNY and CDR2 SVGAGI come from the germline V gene (reference sequence). This CDR3 contains 10 residues. The chain uses TRBV6-6 and TRBJ1-1; no definite D call. Material for sequencing was CD4+ T cells from PBMCs. The sequence came from a human donor with multiple sclerosis. CDR3 in DNA: TGTGCCAGCTATGCCACTGAAGCTTTCTTT. Translation: CASYATEAFF.